The sequence of this T cell receptor beta chain was determined in a study of identical twins. This clonotype was detected only a few times. TCRdb redid the calling of the 5' RACE reads with MiXCR, one entry per CDR3 protein. The sample records around 250,000 distinct CDR3 sequences, approximately 8.3% being singletons. This sample also appeared in a second study, on yellow fever vaccine responses in identical twins.

This TCR was recovered from a woman younger than 30 in good health. The sample comprised CD8+ T cells sorted from blood.

The CDR3 nucleotides read TGTGCCAGCGGACCCGGGACGCTCTCCTACGAGCAGTACTTC. Residues: CASGPGTLSYEQYF. The V and J genes are TRBV2 and TRBJ2-7; either TRBD1 or TRBD2 may supply D (5 bases each). Germline assignment: CDR1 SNHLY and CDR2 FYNNEI. The CDR3 runs 14 residues. V was cut by 8 bases and J by 0 bases, with 14 bases left in between. The full variable domain, its missing parts supplied by reference TRBV2 and TRBJ2-7, is EPEVTQTPSHQVTQMGQEVILRCVPISNHLYFYWYRQILGQKVEFLVSFYNNEISEKSEIFDDQFSVERPDGSNFTLKIRSTKLEDSAMYFCASGPGTLSYEQYFGPGTRLTVT.